The 25 T cell receptor beta chains below were found in one sample sequenced in a study of T-cell reconstitution after alpha-beta-depleted transplantation in children. Library preparation (for TCRbeta) was performed with unique molecular identifiers. TCRdb used MiXCR to reprocess the PCR reads, holding one entry per CDR3 protein. The sample carries about 610,000 distinct CDR3 sequences, 10% to 13% recorded once. This material consisted of PBMCs from the stem cell graft donor, taken from the stem cell graft. Receptor source: a human donor who donated a stem cell graft to a child with acute myeloid leukemia.

This clonotype showed up just a few times. The chain recombines TRBV6-5 with TRBJ2-7; 12 bases match TRBD1. This CDR3 spans 19 amino acids. The J segment lost 3 bases and the V segment lost 2 bases, leaving 14 bases of the junction unmatched. The germline gives CDR1 MNHEY, CDR2 SVGAGI. The CDR3 region is CASSYRIPGQGAGLYEQYF. For the CDR3, the DNA is TGTGCCAGCAGTTACCGCATACCGGGACAGGGGGCCGGGCTCTACGAGCAGTACTTC.

This clonotype has a handful of counts. The chain employs TRBV30 and TRBJ2-7; 7 positions agree with TRBD1. CDR3 length: 13 residues. V trimming: 5 bases; J trimming: 0 bases; junction bases outside the gene matches: 4. Germline CDR1 and CDR2: GTSNPN and SVGIG (reference sequence). The CDR3 nucleotides are TGTGCCTGGGGACGGGACAGCTCCTACGAGCAGTACTTC. Encoded protein: CAWGRDSSYEQYF.

Remarks on this clonotype: Germline is not matched at one junction end, which may reflect a read error. The chain combines TRBV5-1 with TRBJ2-3, with 8 bases lining up with TRBD2. Germline CDR1 and CDR2: SGHRS and YFSETQ. The CDR3 sequence is 13 residues long. CDR3 amino acids: CASTLGLDDTQYF. The CDR3 DNA reads TGCGCCAGCACCTTGGGACTAGATGATACGCAGTATTTT.

This clonotype was seen more than once but under ten times. CDR3 residues: CATSRDRSEGQGPGANVLTF. In DNA form, the CDR3 reads TGTGCCACCAGCAGAGATCGATCGGAGGGACAGGGGCCCGGGGCCAACGTCCTGACTTTC. The chain combines TRBV15 with TRBJ2-6; 10 nucleotides agree with TRBD1. The CDR3 has 20 amino acids. Unmatched junction bases numbered 12, after V lost 0 bases and J lost 4 bases. Germline CDR1 and CDR2: LNHNV and YYDKDF (reference sequence).

This clonotype has a handful of counts. V gene TRBV7-2 combines with J gene TRBJ2-1; 9 bases fit TRBD2. Germline CDR1 is SGHTA and CDR2 is FQGNSA. The CDR3 consists of 15 residues. The V gene end was trimmed by 5 bases and the J gene end by 7 bases; junction bases not matched to a gene: 9. The DNA for the CDR3 is TGTGCCAGCAGCCGCCGACTAGCGGAAGGGAATGAGCAGTTCTTC. Protein product: CASSRRLAEGNEQFF. Full variable domain (missing parts from reference TRBV7-2 and TRBJ2-1): GAGVSQSPSNKVTEKGKDVELRCDPISGHTALYWYRQSLGQGLEFLIYFQGNSAPDKSGLPSDRFSAERTGGSVSTLTIQRTQQEDSAVYLCASSRRLAEGNEQFFGPGTRLTVL.

A remark on this clonotype: An end of the junction differs from the germline gene, which may be a read error. V gene TRBV11-3 combines with J gene TRBJ2-3; TRBD2 matches 7 bases. This CDR3 has 15 amino acids. CDR1 SGHNT and CDR2 YENEEA come from the germline V gene. The DNA of the CDR3 is TGTGCCAGCAGCGCAGGCGGGGGTTCGGTGGATACGCAGAATTTT. It yields the protein CASSAGGGSVDTQNF.

Only a few counts were recorded for this clonotype. The CDR3 loop reads CASSKGVSGANVLTF. In nucleotides, the CDR3 is TGTGCCAGCAGCAAGGGTGTCTCTGGGGCCAACGTCCTGACTTTC. The chain couples TRBV7-8 to TRBJ2-6; D uncertain. Germline V gene lookup returns CDR1 SGHVS and CDR2 FQNEAQ. The CDR3 consists of 15 residues. V gave up 5 bases and J gave up 0 bases, with 8 bases separating them.

This clonotype was detected ten times or more. The J gene is TRBJ1-2, the V gene TRBV15, with a weak D call TRBD1 (5 bases). Germline lookup yields CDR1 LNHNV and CDR2 YYDKDF (reference sequence). This CDR3 contains 14 residues. V was trimmed by 0 bases and J by 7 bases, leaving 12 bases between them. The CDR3 DNA reads as TGTGCCACCAGCAGAGACCAGGGAGGGTTTGGCTACACCTTC. Translated, it gives CATSRDQGGFGYTF.

This chain links TRBV6-2 or TRBV6-3 with TRBJ2-7, with a possible D match to TRBD2 (5 bases). Trimming removed 2 bases from V and 1 base from J, with 15 bases in between. Germline V CDR1 and CDR2: MNHEY, SVGEGT. The CDR3 is made up of 16 amino acids. CDR3 nucleotides: TGTGCCAGCAGTTACCCGAGCGGAATAGGTTCCTACGAGCAGTACTTC. Translation gives CASSYPSGIGSYEQYF.

Notes on this clonotype: A read error is possible here, since a much larger clone lies one base away. This likely comes from a read error, as the CDR3 has no conserved phenylalanine or tryptophan at its end. The chain carries TRBV29-1 and TRBJ2-7; 8 bases are a match to TRBD1. This CDR3 has 13 residues. V trimming: 6 bases; J trimming: 0 bases; junction bases outside the gene matches: 4. Germline loops: CDR1 SQVTM, CDR2 ANQGSEA. CDR3 in amino acids: CSVRQGFSYEQYS. CDR3 sequence (DNA): TGCAGCGTCCGACAGGGGTTCTCCTACGAGCAGTACTCC.

In its sample, this clonotype was seen many times. The rearrangement joins TRBV20-1 to TRBJ2-7; 7 bases agree with TRBD2. CDR1 is DFQATT and CDR2 is SNEGSKA in the germline V gene (reference sequence). The CDR3 totals 13 residues. Trimming took 5 bases from V and 6 from J; bases not matched to a gene: 10. As DNA, the CDR3 is TGCAGTGCTGGAGGGACTACTACGATCGAGCAGTACTTC. This sequence encodes CSAGGTTTIEQYF.

This clonotype was seen more than once but under ten times. J is TRBJ2-3 and V is TRBV20-1, with no clear D. From germline, CDR1 is DFQATT and CDR2 SNEGSKA (reference sequence). The CDR3 loop spans 15 amino acids. Deletions cut 4 bases from V and 2 bases from J, with 16 bases between. The CDR3: CSAMLGSQHTDTQYF. Here the CDR3 DNA reads TGCAGTGCTATGCTAGGTTCCCAGCACACAGATACGCAGTATTTT.

The V gene is TRBV14, the J gene TRBJ1-1; D possibly corresponds to TRBD1 (6 bases). The CDR3 extends over 15 amino acids. V shed 5 bases and J shed 1 base, with 14 bases lying between them. CDR1 is SGHDN, CDR2 FVKESK, per germline. CDR3 in amino acids: CASSTLGAENTEAFF. The DNA of the CDR3 is TGTGCCAGCAGCACCTTGGGGGCAGAGAACACTGAAGCTTTCTTT. Looking up the rest from reference TRBV14 and TRBJ1-1 gives the full variable domain: EAGVTQFPSHSVIEKGQTVTLRCDPISGHDNLYWYRRVMGKEIKFLLHFVKESKQDESGMPNNRFLAERTGGTYSTLKVQPAELEDSGVYFCASSTLGAENTEAFFGQGTRLTVV.

V is TRBV7-2 and J is TRBJ2-1; 8 bases match TRBD2. CDR3 length: 17 residues. Trimming at V came to 5 bases and at J to 5 bases, leaving 14 bases not matched to a gene. Germline V lookup: CDR1 SGHTA, CDR2 FQGNSA. The CDR3 sequence: CASSPYTGTRRNNEQFF. The DNA for the CDR3 is TGTGCCAGCAGCCCCTACACCGGGACTAGGAGAAACAATGAGCAGTTCTTC.

The chain couples TRBV28 to TRBJ1-1; 7 bases map to TRBD1. The length of the CDR3 is 11 residues. Losses at the gene ends were 8 bases for V and 9 bases for J; bases not matched to a gene: 6. Germline values: CDR1 MDHEN, CDR2 SYDVKM. The CDR3 loop is CASSQGVKAFF. The CDR3 DNA reads as TGTGCCAGCTCGCAGGGGGTTAAAGCTTTCTTT. Looking up the rest from reference TRBV28 and TRBJ1-1 gives the full variable domain: DVKVTQSSRYLVKRTGEKVFLECVQDMDHENMFWYRQDPGLGLRLIYFSYDVKMKEKGDIPEGYSVSREKKERFSLILESASTNQTSMYLCASSQGVKAFFGQGTRLTVV.

This clonotype appeared many times. This chain links TRBV27 with TRBJ2-7; D call uncertain. V dropped 7 bases and J dropped 0 bases, with 10 bases sitting between them. The CDR3 extends over 13 amino acids. The V gene's germline CDR1 is MNHEY and CDR2 SMNVEV (reference sequence). The CDR3 DNA is TGTGCCAGCATGCGGATAAGCTCCTACGAGCAGTACTTC. This translates into CASMRISSYEQYF.

The V gene is TRBV5-1, the J gene TRBJ2-4; 12 nucleotides match TRBD2. The CDR3 consists of 17 residues. Germline V gene lookup returns CDR1 SGHRS and CDR2 YFSETQ. V lost 1 base, J lost 3 bases, and 5 bases stayed unmatched. This chain's CDR3 is CASSLPTSGRGKNIQYF. In DNA form, the CDR3 reads TGCGCCAGCAGCTTGCCGACTAGCGGGAGAGGCAAAAACATTCAGTACTTC.

This clonotype appeared many times. The chain joins TRBV7-3 to TRBJ2-3, with 9 positions matching TRBD2. The CDR3 runs 15 residues. The trim removed 5 bases at V and 3 bases at J, leaving 6 bases unmatched. In germline, CDR1 is SGHTA, CDR2 FQGTGA. CDR3 bases: TGTGCCAGCAGCAGAGGAGCGGGAGGAACAGATACGCAGTATTTT. Protein product: CASSRGAGGTDTQYF.

This clonotype has a handful of counts. This rearrangement joins TRBV4-2 to TRBJ2-7, with D perhaps matching TRBD1 (5 bases). CDR1 and CDR2 from the germline V gene are LGHNA and YNFKEQ. V gave up 1 base and J gave up 5 bases, with 15 bases separating them. CDR3 length: 15 residues. CDR3 residues: CASSQVGPGRDEQYF. The CDR3 DNA follows: TGTGCCAGCAGCCAAGTTGGTCCAGGCAGGGACGAGCAGTACTTC.

The chain links TRBV10-3 to TRBJ2-2, with 11 bases identical to TRBD2. With 4 bases clipped from V and 8 bases from J, the junction kept 12 bases outside the gene matches. CDR3 length equals 17 residues. Germline assignment: CDR1 ENHRY and CDR2 SYGVKD. The CDR3 protein is CAISARGTSGRSGELFF. The DNA for the CDR3 is TGTGCCATCAGTGCCCGAGGGACTAGCGGTCGATCGGGGGAGCTGTTTTTT.

The sample holds many counts of this clonotype. The chain carries TRBV12-3 or TRBV12-4 and TRBJ2-3; the match to TRBD2 covers 7 bases. The CDR3 contains 14 residues. J was trimmed by 5 bases and V by 5 bases; bases with no gene match: 7. In nucleotides, the CDR3 is TGTGCCAGCAGTCTTTCTGGGGGGGAAGATACGCAGTATTTT. It yields the protein CASSLSGGEDTQYF.

The chain uses TRBV14 and TRBJ1-5, with D unclear. The germline gives CDR1 SGHDN, CDR2 FVKESK. Deletions cut 2 bases from V and 3 bases from J, with 17 bases between. The CDR3 is 17 residues long. This CDR3 reads CASSQFPRARPNQPQHF. CDR3 sequence (DNA): TGTGCCAGCAGCCAATTCCCTCGGGCTCGCCCCAATCAGCCCCAGCATTTT. The full variable domain, in which reference TRBV14 and TRBJ1-5 provide the parts outside the CDR3, is EAGVTQFPSHSVIEKGQTVTLRCDPISGHDNLYWYRRVMGKEIKFLLHFVKESKQDESGMPNNRFLAERTGGTYSTLKVQPAELEDSGVYFCASSQFPRARPNQPQHFGDGTRLSIL.

This clonotype was counted at least ten times. The CDR3 DNA reads as TGTGCCAGCAGCTCCTTCACTAGACCCAAAAACATTCAGTACTTC. Translation gives CASSSFTRPKNIQYF. The J gene is TRBJ2-4, the V gene TRBV11-2; D is possibly TRBD2 (5 bases). The CDR3 runs to 15 residues. V gave up 4 bases and J gave up 2 bases, with 12 bases separating them. Germline V gene lookup returns CDR1 SGHAT and CDR2 FQNNGV.

The chain employs TRBV5-1 and TRBJ1-6; possibly TRBD1 for D (5 bases). V was cut by 3 bases and J by 10 bases, with 26 bases left in between. Germline V gene sequence: CDR1 SGHRS, CDR2 YFSETQ. The length of the CDR3 is 18 residues. As DNA, the CDR3 is TGCGCCAGCAGCTCATCCGGGGCCAAGATAGCCCCAGGGTCACCCCTCCACTTT. It codes for CASSSSGAKIAPGSPLHF.

This chain uses TRBV29-1 with TRBJ2-7, with 9 bases lining up with TRBD1. Germline CDR1 and CDR2: SQVTM and ANQGSEA. CDR3 length: 14 residues. With 2 bases clipped from V and 2 bases from J, the junction kept 4 bases outside the gene matches. CDR3 sequence (DNA): TGCAGCGTTGAATTGGACAGGGGACCCTACGAGCAGTACTTC. Its protein product is CSVELDRGPYEQYF.